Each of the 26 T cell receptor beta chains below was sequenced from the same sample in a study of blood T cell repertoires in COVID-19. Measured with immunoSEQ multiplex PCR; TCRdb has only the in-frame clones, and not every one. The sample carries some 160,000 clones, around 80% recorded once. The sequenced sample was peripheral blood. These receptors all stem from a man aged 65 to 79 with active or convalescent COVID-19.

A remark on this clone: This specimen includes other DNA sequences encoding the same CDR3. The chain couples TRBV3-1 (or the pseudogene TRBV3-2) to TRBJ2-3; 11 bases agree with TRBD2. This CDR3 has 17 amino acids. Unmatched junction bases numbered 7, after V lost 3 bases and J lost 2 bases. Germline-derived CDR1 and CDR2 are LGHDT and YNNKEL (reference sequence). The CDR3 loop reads CASSQGLAGGPTDTQYF. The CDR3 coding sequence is TGTGCCAGCAGCCAGGGCCTAGCGGGGGGACCCACAGATACGCAGTATTTT.

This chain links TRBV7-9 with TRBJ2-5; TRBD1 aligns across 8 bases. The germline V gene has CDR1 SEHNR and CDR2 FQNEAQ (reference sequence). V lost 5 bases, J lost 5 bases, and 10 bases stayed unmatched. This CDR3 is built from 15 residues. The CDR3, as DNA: TGTGCCAGCAGCGCAACCTCAGGGGGCGGCGAGACCCAGTACTTC. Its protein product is CASSATSGGGETQYF.

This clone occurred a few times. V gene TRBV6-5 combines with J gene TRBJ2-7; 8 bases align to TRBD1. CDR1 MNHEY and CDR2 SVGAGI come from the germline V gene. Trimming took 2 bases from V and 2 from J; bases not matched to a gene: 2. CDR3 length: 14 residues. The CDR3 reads CASSYKTGAYEQYF. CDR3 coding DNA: TGTGCCAGCAGTTACAAGACAGGGGCCTACGAGCAGTACTTC.

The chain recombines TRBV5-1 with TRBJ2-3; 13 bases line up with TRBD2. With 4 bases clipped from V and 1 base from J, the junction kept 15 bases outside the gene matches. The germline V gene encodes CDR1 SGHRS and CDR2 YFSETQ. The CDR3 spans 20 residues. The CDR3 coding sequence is TGCGCCAGCAGCCGAAGAACGCGACTAGCGGGAGGTTCAGGCACAGATACGCAGTATTTT. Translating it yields CASSRRTRLAGGSGTDTQYF.

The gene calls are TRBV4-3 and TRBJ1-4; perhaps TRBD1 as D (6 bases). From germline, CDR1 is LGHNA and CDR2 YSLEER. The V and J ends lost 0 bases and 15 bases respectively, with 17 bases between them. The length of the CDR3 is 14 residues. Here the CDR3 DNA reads TGCGCCAGCAGCCAAGAAGGGACACGGATTGGGATGTTTTTT. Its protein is CASSQEGTRIGMFF.

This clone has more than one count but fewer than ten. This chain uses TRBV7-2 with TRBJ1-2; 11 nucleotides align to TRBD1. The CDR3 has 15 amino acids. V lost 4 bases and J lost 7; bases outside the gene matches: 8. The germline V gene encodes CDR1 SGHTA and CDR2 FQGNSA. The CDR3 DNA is TGTGCCAGCAGCTCCGGGACAGGGGGACTTCTTGGCTACACCTTC. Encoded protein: CASSSGTGGLLGYTF.

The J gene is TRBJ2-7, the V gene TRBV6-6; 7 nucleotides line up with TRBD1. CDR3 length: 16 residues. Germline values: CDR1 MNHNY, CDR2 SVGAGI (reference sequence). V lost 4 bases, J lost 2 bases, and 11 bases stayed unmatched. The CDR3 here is CASSSPDRPRAYEQYF. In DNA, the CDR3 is TGTGCCAGCAGTTCTCCGGACAGGCCCAGGGCCTACGAGCAGTACTTC.

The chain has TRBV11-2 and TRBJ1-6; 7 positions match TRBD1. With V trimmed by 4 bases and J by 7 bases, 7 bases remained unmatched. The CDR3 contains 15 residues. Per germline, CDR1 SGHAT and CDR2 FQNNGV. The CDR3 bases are TGTGCCAGCAGCTCCCGGACAGGACCAAATTCACCCCTCCACTTT. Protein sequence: CASSSRTGPNSPLHF.

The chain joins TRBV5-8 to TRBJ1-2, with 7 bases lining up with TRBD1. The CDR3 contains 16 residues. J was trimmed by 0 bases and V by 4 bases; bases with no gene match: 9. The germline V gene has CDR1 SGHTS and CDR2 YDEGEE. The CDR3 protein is CASSPGTEKTNYGYTF. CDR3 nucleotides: TGTGCCAGCAGCCCCGGGACAGAAAAGACTAACTATGGCTACACCTTC.

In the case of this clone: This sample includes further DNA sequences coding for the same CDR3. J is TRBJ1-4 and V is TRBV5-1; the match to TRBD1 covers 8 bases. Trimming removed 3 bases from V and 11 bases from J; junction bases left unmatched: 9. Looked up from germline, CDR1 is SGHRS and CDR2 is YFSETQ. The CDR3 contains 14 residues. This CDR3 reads CASSSQGAEEKLFF. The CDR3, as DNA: TGCGCCAGCAGCTCCCAGGGGGCGGAGGAGAAACTGTTTTTT.

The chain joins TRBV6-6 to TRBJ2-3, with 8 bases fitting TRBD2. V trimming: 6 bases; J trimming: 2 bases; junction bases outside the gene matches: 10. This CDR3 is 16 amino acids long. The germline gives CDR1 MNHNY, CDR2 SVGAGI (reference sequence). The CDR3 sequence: CASRQISGGLTDTQYF. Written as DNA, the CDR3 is TGTGCCAGCAGACAGATCAGCGGGGGCCTCACAGATACGCAGTATTTT.

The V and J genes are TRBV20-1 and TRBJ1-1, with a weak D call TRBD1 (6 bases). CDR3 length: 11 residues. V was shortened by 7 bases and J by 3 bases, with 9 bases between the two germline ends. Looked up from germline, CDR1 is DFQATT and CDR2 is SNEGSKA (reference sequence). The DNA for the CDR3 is TGCAGTGGTGCAGGGGACACTGAAGCTTTCTTT. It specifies CSGAGDTEAFF.

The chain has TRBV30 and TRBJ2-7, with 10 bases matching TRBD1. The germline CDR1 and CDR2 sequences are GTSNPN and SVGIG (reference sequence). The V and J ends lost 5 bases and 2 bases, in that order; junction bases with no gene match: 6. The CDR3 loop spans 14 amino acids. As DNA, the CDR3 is TGTGCCTGGGCGAGGGACAGGGGAACCTACGAGCAGTACTTC. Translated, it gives CAWARDRGTYEQYF.

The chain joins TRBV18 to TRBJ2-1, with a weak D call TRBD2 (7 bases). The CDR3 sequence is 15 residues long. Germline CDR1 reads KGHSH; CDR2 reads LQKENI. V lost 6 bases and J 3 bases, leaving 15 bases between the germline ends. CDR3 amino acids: CASSGGLAVYNEQFF. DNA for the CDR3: TGTGCCAGCTCGGGGGGGCTAGCGGTCTACAATGAGCAGTTCTTC.

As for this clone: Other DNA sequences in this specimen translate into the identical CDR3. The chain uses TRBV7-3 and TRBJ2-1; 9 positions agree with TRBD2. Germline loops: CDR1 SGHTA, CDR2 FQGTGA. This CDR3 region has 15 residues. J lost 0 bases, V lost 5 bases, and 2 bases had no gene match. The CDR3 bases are TGTGCCAGCAGCCTTAGCGGGAGCTCCTACAATGAGCAGTTCTTC. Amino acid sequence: CASSLSGSSYNEQFF.

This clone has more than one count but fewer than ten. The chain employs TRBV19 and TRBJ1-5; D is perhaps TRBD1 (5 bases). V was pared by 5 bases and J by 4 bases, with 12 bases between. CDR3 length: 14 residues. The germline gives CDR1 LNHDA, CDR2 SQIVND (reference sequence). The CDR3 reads CASSAQGWNQPQHF. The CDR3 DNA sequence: TGTGCCAGTAGTGCTCAGGGATGGAATCAGCCCCAGCATTTT.

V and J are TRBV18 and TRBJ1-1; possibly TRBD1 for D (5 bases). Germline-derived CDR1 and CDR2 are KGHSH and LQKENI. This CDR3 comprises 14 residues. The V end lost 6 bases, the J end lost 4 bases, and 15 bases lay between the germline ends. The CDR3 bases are TGTGCCAGCTCGGAGAGAAGGACAACCACTGAAGCTTTCTTT. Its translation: CASSERRTTTEAFF.

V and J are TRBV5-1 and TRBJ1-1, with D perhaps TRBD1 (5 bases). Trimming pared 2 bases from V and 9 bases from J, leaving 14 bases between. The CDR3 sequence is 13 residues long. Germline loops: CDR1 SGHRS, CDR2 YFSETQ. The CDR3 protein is CASSLKLDSKAFF. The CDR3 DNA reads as TGCGCCAGCAGCTTAAAACTCGACAGTAAAGCTTTCTTT.

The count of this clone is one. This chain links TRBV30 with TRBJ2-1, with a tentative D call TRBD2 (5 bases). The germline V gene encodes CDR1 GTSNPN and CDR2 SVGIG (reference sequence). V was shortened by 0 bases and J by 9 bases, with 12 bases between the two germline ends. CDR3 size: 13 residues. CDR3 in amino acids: CAWSVRDLSEQFF. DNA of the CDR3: TGTGCCTGGAGTGTACGGGATCTGAGTGAGCAGTTCTTC.

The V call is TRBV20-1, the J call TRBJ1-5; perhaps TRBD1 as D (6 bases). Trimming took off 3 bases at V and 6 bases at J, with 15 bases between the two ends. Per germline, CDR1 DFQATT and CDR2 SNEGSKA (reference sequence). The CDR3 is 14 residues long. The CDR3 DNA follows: TGCAGTGCTAGTCAGTTCGGGGGGCTTCAGCCCCAGCATTTT. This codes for CSASQFGGLQPQHF.

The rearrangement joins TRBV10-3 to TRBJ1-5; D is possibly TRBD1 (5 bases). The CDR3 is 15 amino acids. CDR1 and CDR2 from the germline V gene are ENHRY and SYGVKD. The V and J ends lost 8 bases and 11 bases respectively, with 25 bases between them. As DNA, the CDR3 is TGTGCCATCGGGGGTGGGGACTTAACGAGCCAGGCCCAGCATTTT. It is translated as CAIGGGDLTSQAQHF.

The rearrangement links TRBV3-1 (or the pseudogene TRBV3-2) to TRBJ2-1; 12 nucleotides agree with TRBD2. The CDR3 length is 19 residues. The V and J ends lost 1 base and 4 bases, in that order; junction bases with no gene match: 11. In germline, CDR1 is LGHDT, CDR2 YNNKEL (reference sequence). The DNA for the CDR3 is TGTGCCAGCAGCCAAGGTGGGCTAGCGGGGGGGCCGCGGTACAATGAGCAGTTCTTC. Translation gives CASSQGGLAGGPRYNEQFF.

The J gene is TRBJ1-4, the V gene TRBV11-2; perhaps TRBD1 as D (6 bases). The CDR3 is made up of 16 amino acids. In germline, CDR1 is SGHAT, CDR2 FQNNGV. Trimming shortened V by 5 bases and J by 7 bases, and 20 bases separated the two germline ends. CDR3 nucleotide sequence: TGTGCCAGCAGCCGTGGGCCCCAGGGGCCAGCTGAAAAACTGTTTTTT. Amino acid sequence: CASSRGPQGPAEKLFF.

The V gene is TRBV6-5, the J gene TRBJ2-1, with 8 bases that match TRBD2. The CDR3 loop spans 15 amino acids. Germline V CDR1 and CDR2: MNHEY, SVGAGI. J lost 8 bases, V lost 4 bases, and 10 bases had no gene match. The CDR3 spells CASSSSGSRGDEQFF. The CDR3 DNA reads TGTGCCAGCAGTTCCAGCGGGAGCCGGGGGGATGAGCAGTTCTTC.

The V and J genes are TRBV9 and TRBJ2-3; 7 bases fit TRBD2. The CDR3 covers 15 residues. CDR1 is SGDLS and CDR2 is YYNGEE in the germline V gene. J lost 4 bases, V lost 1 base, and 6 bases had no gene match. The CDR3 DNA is TGTGCCAGCAGCGTATCCGGGGGAGGGGCAGATACGCAGTATTTT. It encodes CASSVSGGGADTQYF.

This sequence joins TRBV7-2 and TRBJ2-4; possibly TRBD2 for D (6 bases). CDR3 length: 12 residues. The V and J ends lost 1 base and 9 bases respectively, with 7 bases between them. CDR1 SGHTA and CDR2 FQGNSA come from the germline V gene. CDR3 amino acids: CASSLEGGIQYF. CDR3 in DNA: TGTGCCAGCAGCTTAGAGGGAGGCATTCAGTACTTC.